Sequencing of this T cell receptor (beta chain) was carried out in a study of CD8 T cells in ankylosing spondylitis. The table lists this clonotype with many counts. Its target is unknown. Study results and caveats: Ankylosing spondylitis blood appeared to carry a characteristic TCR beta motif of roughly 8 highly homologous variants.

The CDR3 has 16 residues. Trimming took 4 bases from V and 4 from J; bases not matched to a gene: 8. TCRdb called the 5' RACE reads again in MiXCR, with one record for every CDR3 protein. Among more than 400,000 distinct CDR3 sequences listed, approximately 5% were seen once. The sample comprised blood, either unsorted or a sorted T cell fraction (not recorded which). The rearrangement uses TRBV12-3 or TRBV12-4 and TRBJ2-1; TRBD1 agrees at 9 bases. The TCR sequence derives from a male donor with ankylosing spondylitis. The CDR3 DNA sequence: TGTGCCAGCAGTTCGAACCGGGACAGGGCTTACAATGAGCAGTTCTTC. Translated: CASSSNRDRAYNEQFF.